A single sample is the source of the 14 T cell receptor beta chains below, sequenced in a study of blood T cell repertoires in COVID-19. The table came from immunoSEQ multiplex PCR; TCRdb's copy has only in-frame clones and leaves some out. The sample lists roughly 150,000 clones, around 79% occurring once. Sequencing was done on a sample of peripheral blood. The receptors here all came from an older woman with COVID-19, enrolled during active disease.

Only a few counts were recorded for this clone. V usage is TRBV7-6 and J usage is TRBJ2-1; TRBD2 might be the D (6 bases). Trimming took 5 bases from V and 10 from J, leaving 12 bases between them. The CDR3 is 12 amino acids. CDR1 is SGHVS and CDR2 is FNYEAQ in the germline V gene. In DNA, the CDR3 is TGTGCCAGCAGCCACCGGGGAGGAGAGCAGTTCTTC. Translated, it gives CASSHRGGEQFF.

V gene TRBV7-9 combines with J gene TRBJ1-5; possible D gene TRBD1, 6 bases. From germline, CDR1 is SEHNR and CDR2 FQNEAQ (reference sequence). The ends were cut back, 5 bases at V and 3 bases at J, with 23 bases in the middle. The CDR3 consists of 18 residues. CDR3 loop: CASSPTPIAGHINQPQHF. For the CDR3, the DNA is TGTGCCAGCAGCCCGACCCCTATAGCGGGACACATCAATCAGCCCCAGCATTTT.

The rearrangement joins TRBV10-3 to TRBJ1-4, with TRBD1 as a possible D gene (6 bases). This CDR3 has 15 residues. Germline CDR1 is ENHRY and CDR2 is SYGVKD. V shed 4 bases and J shed 7 bases, with 16 bases lying between them. The CDR3 coding sequence is TGTGCCATCAGTGGGAAACAGGGATTAGGTGAAAAACTGTTTTTT. Translating gives CAISGKQGLGEKLFF.

The V and J genes are TRBV10-3 and TRBJ2-1, with 9 nucleotides matching TRBD1. Germline assignment: CDR1 ENHRY and CDR2 SYGVKD. V shed 6 bases, J shed 7 bases, and the junction held 7 bases outside the gene matches. The CDR3 is 14 amino acids. This CDR3 reads CAIRGDRAKNEQFF. The CDR3 nucleotides are TGTGCCATCAGGGGGGACAGGGCGAAAAATGAGCAGTTCTTC.

The rearrangement uses TRBV19 and TRBJ2-7; 7 bases match TRBD2. The CDR3 runs 13 residues. The V gene's germline CDR1 is LNHDA and CDR2 SQIVND (reference sequence). The ends lost 1 base at V and 3 bases at J; junction bases unmatched: 0. The CDR3 loop is CASSIGGGYEQYF. The CDR3 DNA sequence: TGTGCCAGTAGTATAGGGGGGGGCTACGAGCAGTACTTC. Variable domain in full (rest from reference TRBV19 and TRBJ2-7): DGGITQSPKYLFRKEGQNVTLSCEQNLNHDAMYWYRQDPGQGLRLIYYSQIVNDFQKGDIAEGYSVSREKKESFPLTVTSAQKNPTAFYLCASSIGGGYEQYFGPGTRLTVT.

This CDR3 is CASSDGTGRGGYTF. The CDR3 DNA reads TGTGCCAGCAGTGACGGGACAGGGCGGGGAGGCTACACCTTC. This sequence joins TRBV6-4 and TRBJ1-2; 9 positions agree with TRBD1. After removal of 2 bases from V and 8 bases from J, the junction contained 6 bases not matched to a gene. The CDR3 has 14 amino acids. Germline CDR1 and CDR2: MRHNA and SNTAGT.

The chain links TRBV10-3 to TRBJ1-1, with TRBD1 identical over 7 bases. CDR1 is ENHRY, CDR2 SYGVKD, per germline. The CDR3 runs 14 residues. After removal of 4 bases from V and 0 bases from J, the junction contained 2 bases not matched to a gene. Here the CDR3 reads CAISGQGLNTEAFF. Here the CDR3 DNA reads TGTGCCATCAGTGGACAGGGTCTGAACACTGAAGCTTTCTTT.

This chain connects TRBV27 to TRBJ2-1; possibly TRBD1 for D (5 bases). Germline V gene sequence: CDR1 MNHEY, CDR2 SMNVEV (reference sequence). There are 16 residues in the CDR3. Deletions cut 3 bases from V and 5 bases from J, with 17 bases between. The CDR3 DNA is TGTGCCAGCAGTTTCGCCGAGTACAGGTTCGACAATGAGCAGTTCTTC. Translating gives CASSFAEYRFDNEQFF.

The chain recombines TRBV3-1 (or the pseudogene TRBV3-2) with TRBJ2-3; 7 bases are a match to TRBD2. Germline V lookup: CDR1 LGHDT, CDR2 YNNKEL (reference sequence). This CDR3 comprises 17 residues. With 1 base clipped from V and 2 bases from J, the junction kept 9 bases outside the gene matches. CDR3 DNA sequence: TGTGCCAGCAGCCAAGTATTAAGCGGGGATCACACAGATACGCAGTATTTT. It is translated as CASSQVLSGDHTDTQYF.

The chain combines TRBV28 with TRBJ1-2; D remains unclear. Germline-derived CDR1 and CDR2 are MDHEN and SYDVKM. The V end was cut by 3 bases, the J end by 1 base, with 3 bases between. The CDR3 is 12 residues long. This CDR3 reads CASSFINYGYTF. For the CDR3, the DNA is TGTGCCAGCAGTTTTATTAACTATGGCTACACCTTC.

V and J are TRBV28 and TRBJ1-2; perhaps TRBD1 as D (6 bases). The ends were cut back, 5 bases at V and 8 bases at J, with 18 bases in the middle. CDR1 is MDHEN, CDR2 SYDVKM, per germline. The CDR3 is 14 residues long. CDR3 DNA sequence: TGTGCCAGCAGTCGAACAGGGTTTTCGATGGGCTACACCTTC. Its protein product is CASSRTGFSMGYTF.

The rearrangement links TRBV20-1 to TRBJ2-2, with D possibly TRBD2 on 5 matching bases. The CDR3 length is 15 residues. The germline V and J ends were trimmed by 3 bases and 0 bases, with 11 bases remaining between them. The germline V gene encodes CDR1 DFQATT and CDR2 SNEGSKA (reference sequence). In nucleotides, the CDR3 is TGCAGTGCTAGTAGCCTAGCCACGAACACCGGGGAGCTGTTTTTT. Translated, it gives CSASSLATNTGELFF.

In nucleotides, the CDR3 is TGTGCCAGCAGCTCCGGGAGGTTGGATGAGCAGTTCTTC. Translated, it gives CASSSGRLDEQFF. This chain uses TRBV5-6 with TRBJ2-1; 7 nucleotides agree with TRBD2. Trimming at V came to 3 bases and at J to 8 bases, leaving 5 bases not matched to a gene. This CDR3 spans 13 amino acids. Germline CDR1 is SGHDT and CDR2 is YYEEEE.

This rearrangement joins TRBV3-1 (or the pseudogene TRBV3-2) to TRBJ2-7; 14 bases match TRBD2. J lost 4 bases, V lost 7 bases, and 3 bases had no gene match. CDR3 length: 14 amino acids. From germline, CDR1 is LGHDT and CDR2 YNNKEL (reference sequence). CDR3 protein: CASKGTSGSYEQYF. DNA for the CDR3: TGTGCCAGCAAGGGGACTAGCGGGAGTTACGAGCAGTACTTC.